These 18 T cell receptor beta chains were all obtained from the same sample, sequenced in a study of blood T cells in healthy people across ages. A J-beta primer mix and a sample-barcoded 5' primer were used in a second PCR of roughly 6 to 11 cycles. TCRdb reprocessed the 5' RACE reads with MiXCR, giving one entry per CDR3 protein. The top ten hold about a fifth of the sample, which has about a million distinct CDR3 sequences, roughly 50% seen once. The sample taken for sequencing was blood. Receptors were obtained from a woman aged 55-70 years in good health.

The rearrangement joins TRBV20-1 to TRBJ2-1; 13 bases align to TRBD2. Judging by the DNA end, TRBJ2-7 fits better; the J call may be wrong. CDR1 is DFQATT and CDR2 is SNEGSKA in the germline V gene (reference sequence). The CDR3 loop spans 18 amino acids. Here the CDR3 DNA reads TGCAGTGCCAAATCGGGACTAGCGGGGTGGAGCTCCTACAATGAGCAGTACTTC. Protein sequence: CSAKSGLAGWSSYNEQYF.

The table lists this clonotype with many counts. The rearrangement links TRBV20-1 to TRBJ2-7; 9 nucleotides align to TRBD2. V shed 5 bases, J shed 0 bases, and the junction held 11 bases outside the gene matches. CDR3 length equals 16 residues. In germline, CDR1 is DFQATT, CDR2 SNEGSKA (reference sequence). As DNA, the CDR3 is TGCAGTGCTCCCGGGTCTAGCGGGGCTAGCTCCTACGAGCAGTACTTC. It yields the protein CSAPGSSGASSYEQYF.

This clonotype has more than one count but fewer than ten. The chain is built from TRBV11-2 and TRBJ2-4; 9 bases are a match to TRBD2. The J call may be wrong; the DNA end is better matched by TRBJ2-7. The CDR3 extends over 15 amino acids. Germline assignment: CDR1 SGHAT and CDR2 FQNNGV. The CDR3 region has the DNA TGTGCCAGCAGCTTCAACCCTAGCGGGACCGACGAGCAGTACTTC. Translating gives CASSFNPSGTDEQYF.

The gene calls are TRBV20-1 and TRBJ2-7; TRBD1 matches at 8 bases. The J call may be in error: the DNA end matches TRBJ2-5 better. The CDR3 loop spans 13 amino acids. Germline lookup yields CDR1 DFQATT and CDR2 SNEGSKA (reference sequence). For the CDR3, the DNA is TGCAGTGCTTTGGAGGACAGGGTCAAGACCCAGTACTTC. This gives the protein CSALEDRVKTQYF.

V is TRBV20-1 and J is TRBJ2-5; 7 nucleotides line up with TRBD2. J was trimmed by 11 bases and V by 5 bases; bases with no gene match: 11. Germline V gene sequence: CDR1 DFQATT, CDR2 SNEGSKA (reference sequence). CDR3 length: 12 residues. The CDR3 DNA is TGCAGTGCTTCGTGGAGCGGGGAAGAGCAGTACTTC. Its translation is CSASWSGEEQYF.

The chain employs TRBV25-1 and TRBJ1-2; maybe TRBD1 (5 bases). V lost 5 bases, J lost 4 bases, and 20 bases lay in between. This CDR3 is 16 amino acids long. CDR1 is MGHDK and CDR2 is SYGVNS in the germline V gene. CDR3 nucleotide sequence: TGTGCCAGCAGTCGCGGGGCAGGAGCCAACCCCTATGGCTACACCTTC. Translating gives CASSRGAGANPYGYTF.

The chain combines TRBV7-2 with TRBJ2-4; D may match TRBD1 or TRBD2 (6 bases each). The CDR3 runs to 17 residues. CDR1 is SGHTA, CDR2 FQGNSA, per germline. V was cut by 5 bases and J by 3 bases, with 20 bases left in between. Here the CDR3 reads CASSPGVARGGKNIQYF. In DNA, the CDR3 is TGTGCCAGCAGCCCAGGGGTGGCGCGGGGTGGCAAAAACATTCAGTACTTC.

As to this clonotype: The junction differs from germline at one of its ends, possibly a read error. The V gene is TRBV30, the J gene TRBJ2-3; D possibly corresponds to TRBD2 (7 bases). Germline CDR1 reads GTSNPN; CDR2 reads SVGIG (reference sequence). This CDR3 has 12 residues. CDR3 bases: TGTGCCGGGAGGGGGAGTCATTATACGCAGTATTTT. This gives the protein CAGRGSHYTQYF.

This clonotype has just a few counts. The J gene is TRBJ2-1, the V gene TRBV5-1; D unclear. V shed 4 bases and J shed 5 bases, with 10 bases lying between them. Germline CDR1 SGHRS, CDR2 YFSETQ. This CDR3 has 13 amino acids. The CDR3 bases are TGCGCCAGCAGCCCTGGACCAGACAATGAGCAGTTCTTC. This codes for CASSPGPDNEQFF.

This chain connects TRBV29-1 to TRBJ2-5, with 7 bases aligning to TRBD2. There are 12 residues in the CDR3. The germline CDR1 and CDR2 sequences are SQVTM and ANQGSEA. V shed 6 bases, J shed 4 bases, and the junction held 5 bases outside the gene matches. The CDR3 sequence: CSVGGSIETQYF. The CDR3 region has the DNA TGCAGCGTGGGAGGGAGCATAGAGACCCAGTACTTC.

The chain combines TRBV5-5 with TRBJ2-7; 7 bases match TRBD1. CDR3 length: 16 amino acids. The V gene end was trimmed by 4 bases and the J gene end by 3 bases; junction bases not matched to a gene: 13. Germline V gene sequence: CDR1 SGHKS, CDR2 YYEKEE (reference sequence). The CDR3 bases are TGTGCCAGCAGCCGATCCGCGACAGGGCCCCTCTACGAGCAGTACTTC. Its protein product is CASSRSATGPLYEQYF. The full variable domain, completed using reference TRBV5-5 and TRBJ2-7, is DAGVTQSPTHLIKTRGQQVTLRCSPISGHKSVSWYQQVLGQGPQFIFQYYEKEERGRGNFPDRFSARQFPNYSSELNVNALLLGDSALYLCASSRSATGPLYEQYFGPGTRLTVT.

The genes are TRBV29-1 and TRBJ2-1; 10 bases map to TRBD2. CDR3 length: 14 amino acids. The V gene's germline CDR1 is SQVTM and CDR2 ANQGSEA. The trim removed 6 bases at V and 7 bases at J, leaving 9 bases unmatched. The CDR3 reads CSVFKAGGPNEQFF. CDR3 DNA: TGCAGCGTGTTCAAAGCGGGAGGGCCTAATGAGCAGTTCTTC.

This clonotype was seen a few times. In DNA form, the CDR3 reads TGTGCCAGCACCATTGGTACAGTCCAAGAGACCCAGTACTTC. Translating gives CASTIGTVQETQYF. The rearrangement links TRBV6-1 to TRBJ2-5, with no clear D. Germline lookup yields CDR1 MNHNS and CDR2 SASEGT. The CDR3 is 14 amino acids. V was cut by 7 bases and J by 1 base, with 13 bases left in between.

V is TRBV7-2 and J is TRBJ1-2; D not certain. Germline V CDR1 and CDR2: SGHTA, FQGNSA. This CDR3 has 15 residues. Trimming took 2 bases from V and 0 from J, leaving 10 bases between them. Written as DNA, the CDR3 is TGTGCCAGCAGCTTAAGGACGGTTGCTAACTATGGCTACACCTTC. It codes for CASSLRTVANYGYTF.

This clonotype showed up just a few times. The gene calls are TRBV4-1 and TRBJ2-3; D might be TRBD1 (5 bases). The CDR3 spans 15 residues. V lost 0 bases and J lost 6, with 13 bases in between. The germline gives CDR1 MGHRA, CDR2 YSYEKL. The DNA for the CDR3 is TGCGCCAGCAGCCAAGATCTAGTGGGGCGGGATACGCAGTATTTT. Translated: CASSQDLVGRDTQYF.

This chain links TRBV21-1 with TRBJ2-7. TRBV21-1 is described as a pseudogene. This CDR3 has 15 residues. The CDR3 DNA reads TGTGCCAGCAGCAAAGATAGGCATCCGTCCTACGAGCAGTACTTC. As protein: CASSKDRHPSYEQYF.

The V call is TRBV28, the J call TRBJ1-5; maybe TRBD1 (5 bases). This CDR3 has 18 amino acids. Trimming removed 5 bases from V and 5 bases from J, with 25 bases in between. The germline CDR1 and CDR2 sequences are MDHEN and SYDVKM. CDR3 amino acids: CASSPTAKRLVGDQPQHF. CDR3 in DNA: TGTGCCAGCAGTCCAACAGCCAAGCGCCTCGTGGGGGATCAGCCCCAGCATTTT.

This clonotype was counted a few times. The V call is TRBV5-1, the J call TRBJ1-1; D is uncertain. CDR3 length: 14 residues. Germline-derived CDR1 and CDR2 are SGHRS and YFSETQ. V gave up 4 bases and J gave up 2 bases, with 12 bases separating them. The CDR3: CASSPGPSNTEAFF. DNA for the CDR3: TGCGCCAGCAGCCCCGGCCCGTCCAACACTGAAGCTTTCTTT.